Sequencing of this T cell receptor (beta chain) was carried out in a study of cytomegalovirus exposure and HLA in healthy donors. Study-wide results and limits: When a later analysis was performed, an Asian-associated ancestry cluster reportedly had fewer N-insertions than the 666-donor mean. The sole available immune exposure information was CMV serostatus.

Remarks on this clone: As yet, its antigen is unknown.

Vbeta (60) and Jbeta (13) primers were used in the PCR. Data came from immunoSEQ multiplex PCR; TCRdb stores just in-frame clones and leaves some out. Of about 200,000 clones detected, 70% to 85% appear once; the ten largest clones hold about 1.5%. This clonotype originated in a man aged 50 to 59 in good health and CMV-seronegative. Material for sequencing was PBMCs.

The CDR3 loop reads CASSYGGALSYEQYF. CDR3 in DNA: TGTGCCAGCAGTTACGGGGGGGCCCTCTCCTACGAGCAGTACTTC. The chain carries TRBV6-5 and TRBJ2-7, with a weak D call TRBD2 (7 bases). Germline-derived CDR1 and CDR2 are MNHEY and SVGAGI. V was trimmed by 2 bases and J by 0 bases, leaving 11 bases between them. The CDR3 totals 15 residues.